Presented here are 24 T cell receptor beta chains from one specimen sequenced in a study of graft-versus-host responses after intestinal transplantation. Sequencing was performed with immunoSEQ multiplex PCR; in TCRdb, only in-frame clones are kept and a portion is missing. The table shows roughly 97,000 clones, with more than 80% occurring only once. The material was PBMCs, obtained roughly 68 weeks after intestinal transplant. The receptor source for this set is a human patient who received an intestinal transplant, so some T cells may come from the graft donor.

The chain employs TRBV5-5 and TRBJ1-4; 9 bases line up with TRBD1. The trim removed 4 bases at V and 6 bases at J, leaving 4 bases unmatched. The V gene's germline CDR1 is SGHKS and CDR2 YYEKEE (reference sequence). The CDR3 covers 14 residues. The CDR3 loop reads CASSPGQGDEKLFF. The CDR3 region has the DNA TGTGCCAGCAGCCCGGGACAGGGCGATGAAAAACTGTTTTTT.

V usage is TRBV11-2 and J usage is TRBJ1-1; D gene ambiguous. The CDR3 is 14 amino acids. CDR1 and CDR2 (germline): SGHAT, FQNNGV. Trimming shortened V by 4 bases and J by 0 bases, and 9 bases separated the two germline ends. This CDR3 is CASSSPGMNTEAFF. In DNA, the CDR3 is TGTGCCAGCAGCTCCCCGGGCATGAACACTGAAGCTTTCTTT.

V usage is TRBV19 and J usage is TRBJ1-2; D call uncertain. Germline CDR1 is LNHDA and CDR2 is SQIVND (reference sequence). V lost 0 bases and J lost 7, with 15 bases in between. This CDR3 region has 15 residues. The CDR3 region is CASSIEAVPTSGYTF. The CDR3 DNA follows: TGTGCCAGTAGTATAGAGGCAGTGCCCACCTCTGGCTACACCTTC.

This clone was seen only a few times. The genes are TRBV10-3 and TRBJ2-5, with 8 bases fitting TRBD2. Germline CDR1 and CDR2: ENHRY and SYGVKD. V lost 1 base, J lost 4 bases, and 2 bases stayed unmatched. The CDR3 extends over 14 amino acids. This CDR3 reads CAISELAGGETQYF. For the CDR3, the DNA is TGTGCCATCAGTGAGTTGGCGGGGGGAGAGACCCAGTACTTC.

As concerns this clone: Other nucleotide sequences in the sample specify the same CDR3. The chain recombines TRBV7-3 with TRBJ2-1, with a possible D match to TRBD2 (5 bases). The germline gives CDR1 SGHTA, CDR2 FQGTGA. The V end was cut by 0 bases, the J end by 11 bases, with 8 bases between. The CDR3 sequence is 12 residues long. CDR3 residues: CASSLTPGKQFF. For the CDR3, the DNA is TGTGCCAGCAGCTTAACGCCGGGAAAGCAGTTCTTC.

The chain recombines TRBV5-5 with TRBJ1-6; D is undetermined. Trimming pared 0 bases from V and 8 bases from J, leaving 12 bases between. The CDR3 has 15 residues. Germline V gene data show CDR1 as SGHKS and CDR2 as YYEKEE (reference sequence). The CDR3 spells CASSLGVLVYSPLHF. The DNA for the CDR3 is TGTGCCAGCAGCTTGGGGGTTCTCGTTTATTCACCCCTCCACTTT.

J is TRBJ2-2 and V is TRBV18, with TRBD1 identical over 8 bases. Looked up from germline, CDR1 is KGHSH and CDR2 is LQKENI. CDR3 length: 14 amino acids. J gave up 6 bases and V 4 bases, and 4 bases lay outside the gene matches. CDR3 nucleotides: TGTGCCAGCTCACTCGCGACAGGGGCCGGGGAGCTGTTTTTT. Its protein is CASSLATGAGELFF.

This rearrangement joins TRBV4-2 to TRBJ2-2, with D maybe TRBD2 (6 bases). CDR1 and CDR2 from the germline V gene are LGHNA and YNFKEQ. This CDR3 has 17 amino acids. The ends were cut back, 1 base at V and 5 bases at J, with 17 bases in the middle. In nucleotides, the CDR3 is TGTGCCAGCAGCCAAGTGACTAGTCTCGCTGTAACCGGGGAGCTGTTTTTT. It encodes CASSQVTSLAVTGELFF.

The rearrangement joins TRBV6-5 to TRBJ1-2; tentative D call: TRBD1 (6 bases). The CDR3 extends over 13 amino acids. Germline V gene data show CDR1 as MNHEY and CDR2 as SVGAGI. The ends were cut back, 8 bases at V and 0 bases at J, with 10 bases in the middle. CDR3 in amino acids: CASWTATNYGYTF. As DNA, the CDR3 is TGTGCCAGCTGGACAGCGACTAACTATGGCTACACCTTC.

Turning to this clone: A junction boundary mismatches the germline segment, possibly from a read error. The chain joins TRBV7-3 to TRBJ1-6; TRBD1 matches 7 bases. This CDR3 has 15 residues. Germline CDR1 is SGHTA and CDR2 is FQGTGA. As DNA, the CDR3 is TGTGCCAGCAGCCCGGGACAGAGGGGGAATTTACCCCTCCACTTT. Its protein is CASSPGQRGNLPLHF.

The chain carries TRBV6-1 and TRBJ2-7; TRBD2 might be the D (6 bases). Trimming cost V 6 bases and J 3 bases, with 18 bases left between them. Germline V gene sequence: CDR1 MNHNS, CDR2 SASEGT. CDR3 size: 15 residues. CDR3 region: CASRDTGPGDYEQYF. The CDR3 nucleotides read TGTGCCAGCAGGGATACCGGACCGGGAGACTACGAGCAGTACTTC.

The chain links TRBV7-3 to TRBJ2-3; D remains ambiguous. V lost 1 base, J lost 0 bases, and 8 bases lay in between. The CDR3 has 15 amino acids. The germline gives CDR1 SGHTA, CDR2 FQGTGA. CDR3 loop: CASSLRVGSTDTQYF. The CDR3 nucleotides read TGTGCCAGCAGCTTAAGGGTTGGGAGCACAGATACGCAGTATTTT.

This chain joins TRBV7-9 and TRBJ1-2; no firm D call. V was clipped by 1 base and J by 8 bases, with 8 bases between them. This CDR3 region has 12 residues. From germline, CDR1 is SEHNR and CDR2 FQNEAQ (reference sequence). The CDR3 protein is CASSLGHWGYTF. The CDR3 region has the DNA TGTGCCAGCAGCTTAGGGCATTGGGGCTACACCTTC.

The chain links TRBV18 to TRBJ2-3; the D gene is possibly TRBD2 (5 bases). V was clipped by 3 bases and J by 5 bases, with 12 bases between them. The V gene's germline CDR1 is KGHSH and CDR2 LQKENI. This CDR3 has 14 amino acids. The CDR3, as DNA: TGTGCCAGCTCACCGTCCGGGGTTAGAGATACGCAGTATTTT. Protein sequence: CASSPSGVRDTQYF.

V and J are TRBV9 and TRBJ1-3; D gene ambiguous. Germline V gene lookup returns CDR1 SGDLS and CDR2 YYNGEE. The CDR3 totals 15 residues. V lost 0 bases to trimming and J lost 4 bases, with 11 bases between them. CDR3 residues: CASSVAEGLGNTIYF. The CDR3, as DNA: TGTGCCAGCAGCGTAGCCGAGGGTCTAGGAAACACCATATATTTT.

V usage is TRBV10-2 and J usage is TRBJ1-5; D gene uncertain. V lost 4 bases, J lost 2 bases, and 12 bases lay in between. The germline V gene has CDR1 WSHSY and CDR2 SAAADI. The CDR3 sequence is 15 residues long. CDR3 DNA sequence: TGCGCCAGCAGTGCTGTCGGGAATGGCAATCAGCCCCAGCATTTT. It is translated as CASSAVGNGNQPQHF.

CDR3 in amino acids: CASLGRGGGNTEAFF. The CDR3 bases are TGTGCCAGTTTGGGACGAGGAGGTGGGAACACTGAAGCTTTCTTT. This chain joins TRBV19 and TRBJ1-1, with D tentatively TRBD1 (5 bases). There are 15 residues in the CDR3. CDR1 and CDR2 (germline): LNHDA, SQIVND (reference sequence). Trimming shortened V by 8 bases and J by 1 base, and 17 bases separated the two germline ends.

The V gene is TRBV5-1, the J gene TRBJ2-5, with D maybe TRBD2 (5 bases). CDR1 and CDR2 from the germline V gene are SGHRS and YFSETQ. The CDR3 runs to 14 residues. Trimming cost V 1 base and J 3 bases, with 10 bases left between them. The CDR3 sequence is CASSLSVGEETQYF. CDR3 coding DNA: TGCGCCAGCAGCTTGAGTGTGGGAGAAGAGACCCAGTACTTC.

This chain connects TRBV5-1 to TRBJ2-1; the D gene could be TRBD1 or TRBD2 (7 bases each). CDR3 length: 14 amino acids. V lost 10 bases to trimming and J lost 2 bases, with 16 bases between them. Per the germline V gene, CDR1 is SGHRS and CDR2 is YFSETQ. The DNA for the CDR3 is TGCGCCTGCCGACAGGGAGGGACCTACAATGAGCAGTTCTTC. The encoded protein is CACRQGGTYNEQFF. Using reference TRBV5-1 and TRBJ2-1 for the parts outside the CDR3, the full variable domain is KAGVTQTPRYLIKTRGQQVTLSCSPISGHRSVSWYQQTPGQGLQFLFEYFSETQRNKGNFPGRFSGRQFSNSRSEMNVSTLELGDSALYLCACRQGGTYNEQFFGPGTRLTVL.

This clone showed up just a few times. The chain joins TRBV18 to TRBJ1-4; D unresolved. Germline CDR1 is KGHSH and CDR2 is LQKENI. The V end lost 2 bases, the J end lost 4 bases, and 5 bases lay between the germline ends. The CDR3 is made up of 13 amino acids. In nucleotides, the CDR3 is TGTGCCAGCTCACCAGGGTTTAATGAAAAACTGTTTTTT. Residues: CASSPGFNEKLFF.

This chain connects TRBV6-4 to TRBJ2-3, with 9 bases matching TRBD2. Germline values: CDR1 MRHNA, CDR2 SNTAGT. V trimming: 4 bases; J trimming: 1 base; junction bases outside the gene matches: 3. The length of the CDR3 is 15 residues. CDR3 sequence: CASSAVAGGTDTQYF. The CDR3 nucleotides are TGTGCCAGCAGTGCGGTAGCGGGGGGCACAGATACGCAGTATTTT.

A remark on this clone: A read error may produce the germline difference seen at one junction end. The chain joins TRBV11-2 to TRBJ1-5; a weak D match, TRBD1 (6 bases). The CDR3 spans 15 residues. Germline V CDR1 and CDR2: SGHAT, FQNNGV. CDR3 in amino acids: CASTLGPGANQPQHF. The CDR3 nucleotides are TGTGCCAGCACCTTAGGTCCGGGGGCTAATCAGCCCCAGCATTTT.

The chain combines TRBV10-1 with TRBJ2-7, with D possibly matching TRBD2 (5 bases). The CDR3 runs 13 residues. V was cut by 4 bases and J by 2 bases, with 9 bases left in between. Germline assignment: CDR1 WNHNN and CDR2 SYGVQD (reference sequence). The CDR3 protein is CASSGRGAYEQYF. CDR3 sequence (DNA): TGCGCCAGCAGTGGTCGGGGTGCCTACGAGCAGTACTTC.

The rearrangement joins TRBV7-8 to TRBJ2-6; maybe TRBD1 (5 bases). V lost 7 bases, J lost 7 bases, and 17 bases lay in between. The germline CDR1 and CDR2 sequences are SGHVS and FQNEAQ. This CDR3 is built from 15 residues. Here the CDR3 reads CASTTLGPPANVLTF. The CDR3 DNA is TGTGCCAGCACCACCCTGGGGCCCCCAGCCAACGTCCTGACTTTC.